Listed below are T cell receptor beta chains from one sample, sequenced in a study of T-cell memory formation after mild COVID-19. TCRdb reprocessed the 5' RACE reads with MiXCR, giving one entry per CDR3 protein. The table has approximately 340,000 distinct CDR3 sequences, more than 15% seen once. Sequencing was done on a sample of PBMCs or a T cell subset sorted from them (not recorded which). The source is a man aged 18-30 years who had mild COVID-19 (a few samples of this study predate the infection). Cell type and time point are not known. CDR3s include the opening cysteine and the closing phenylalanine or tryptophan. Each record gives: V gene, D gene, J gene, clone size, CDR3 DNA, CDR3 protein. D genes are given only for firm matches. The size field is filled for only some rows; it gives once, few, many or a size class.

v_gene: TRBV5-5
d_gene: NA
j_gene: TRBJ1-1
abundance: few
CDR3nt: TGTGCCAGCAGCGTCTGGGACCGCGATGAAGCTTTCTTT
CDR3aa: CASSVWDRDEAFF

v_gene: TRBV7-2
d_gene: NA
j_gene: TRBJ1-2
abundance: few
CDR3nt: TGTGCCAGCAGCTACTCCCCCGGGGGCTATGGCTACACCTTC
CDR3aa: CASSYSPGGYGYTF

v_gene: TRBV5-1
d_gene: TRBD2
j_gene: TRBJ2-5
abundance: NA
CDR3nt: TGCGCCAGCAGCGTGGGACTAGCGGGGGGCAACCAAGAGACCCAGTACTTC
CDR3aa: CASSVGLAGGNQETQYF

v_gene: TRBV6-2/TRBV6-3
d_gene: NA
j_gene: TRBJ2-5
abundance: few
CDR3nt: TGTGCCAGCAGTTCCGGGGATAGGACCCAGTACTTC
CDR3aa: CASSSGDRTQYF

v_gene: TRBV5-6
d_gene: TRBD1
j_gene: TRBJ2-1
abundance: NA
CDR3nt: TGTGCCAGCAGCTTGAGGGGGCGCTACAATGAGCAGTTATTC
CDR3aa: CASSLRGRYNEQLF

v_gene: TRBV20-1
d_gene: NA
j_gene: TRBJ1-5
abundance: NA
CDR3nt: TGCAGCAGTTACCGGAGGCCCAATCAGCCCCAGCATTTT
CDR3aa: CSSYRRPNQPQHF

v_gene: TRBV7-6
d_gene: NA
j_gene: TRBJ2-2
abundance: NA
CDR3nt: TGTGCCAGCAGCTTAGGTACCAGGGGCACCGGGGAGCTGTTTTTT
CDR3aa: CASSLGTRGTGELFF

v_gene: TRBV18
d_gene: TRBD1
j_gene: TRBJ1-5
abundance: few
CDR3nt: TGTGCCAGCTCACCGCAGGGGGATGAACAGCCCCAGCATTTT
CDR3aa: CASSPQGDEQPQHF

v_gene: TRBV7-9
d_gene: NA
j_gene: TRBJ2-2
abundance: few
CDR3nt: TGTGCCAGCAGCTTTCCTAGGGAGACCGGGGAGCTGTTTTTT
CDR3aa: CASSFPRETGELFF

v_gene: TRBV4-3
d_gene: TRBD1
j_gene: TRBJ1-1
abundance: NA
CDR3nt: TGCGCCAGCAGCCGTACCCTGACAGGGAATACTGAAGCTTTCTTT
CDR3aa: CASSRTLTGNTEAFF

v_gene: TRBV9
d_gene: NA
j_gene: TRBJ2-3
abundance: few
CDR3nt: TGTGCCAGCAACCCGGGGAGAGGCACAGATACGCAGTATTTT
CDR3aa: CASNPGRGTDTQYF

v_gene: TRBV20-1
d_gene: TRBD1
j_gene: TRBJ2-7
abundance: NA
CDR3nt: TGCAGTGCGGTACGACAGGGAGAGGGATACGAGCAGTACTTC
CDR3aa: CSAVRQGEGYEQYF

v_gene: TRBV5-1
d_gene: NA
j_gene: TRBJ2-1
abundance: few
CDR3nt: TGCGCCAGCAGCTTGGATCCGTGGCGCGCGAACAATGAGCAGTTCTTC
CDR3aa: CASSLDPWRANNEQFF

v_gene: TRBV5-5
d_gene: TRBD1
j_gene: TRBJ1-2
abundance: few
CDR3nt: TGTGCCAGCAGCTCCCCCGGGACAGGGATCGGCTACACCTTC
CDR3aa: CASSSPGTGIGYTF

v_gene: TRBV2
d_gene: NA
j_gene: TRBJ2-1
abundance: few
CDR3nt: TGTGCCAGCAGCGAAACGGCCCTCGGTGAGCAGTTCTTC
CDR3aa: CASSETALGEQFF

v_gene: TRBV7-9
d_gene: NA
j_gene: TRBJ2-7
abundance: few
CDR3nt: TGTGCCAGCAGCTTAGGTGTTGGGGGCGAGCAGTACTTC
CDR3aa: CASSLGVGGEQYF

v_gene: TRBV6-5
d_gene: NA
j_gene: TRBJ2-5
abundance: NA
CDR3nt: TGTGCCAGCAGTTACTCGGCCACCCCGGGGACCCAGTACTTC
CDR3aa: CASSYSATPGTQYF

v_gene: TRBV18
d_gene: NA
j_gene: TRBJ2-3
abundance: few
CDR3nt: TGTGCCAGCTCAACGGTCCTAGCGATGGGCACAGATACGCAGTATTTT
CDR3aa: CASSTVLAMGTDTQYF

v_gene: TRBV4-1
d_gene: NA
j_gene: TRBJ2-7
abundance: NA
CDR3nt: TGCGCCAGCAGCCAAGGCGGGGTCCGCTACTACGAGCAGTACTTC
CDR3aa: CASSQGGVRYYEQYF

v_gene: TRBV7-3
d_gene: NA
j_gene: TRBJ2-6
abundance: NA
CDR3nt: TGTGCCAGCAGCTTACATAGTACCGGGGCCAACGTCCTGACTTTC
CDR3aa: CASSLHSTGANVLTF

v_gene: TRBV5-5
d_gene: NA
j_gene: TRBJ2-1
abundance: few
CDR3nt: TGTGCCAGCAGCCCGCTTCCGAATTCCTACAATGAGCAGTTCTTC
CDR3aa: CASSPLPNSYNEQFF

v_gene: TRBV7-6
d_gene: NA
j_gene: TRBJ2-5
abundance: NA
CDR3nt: TGTGCCAGCAGCTCCCGGATCTGGGGCACACAAGAGACCCAGTACTTC
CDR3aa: CASSSRIWGTQETQYF

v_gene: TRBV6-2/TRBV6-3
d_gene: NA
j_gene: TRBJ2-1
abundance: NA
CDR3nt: TGTGCCAGCAGTTACCGGGGTCTAGCTCATTTCTTC
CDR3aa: CASSYRGLAHFF

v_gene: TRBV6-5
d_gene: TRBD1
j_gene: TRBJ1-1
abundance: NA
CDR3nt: TGTGCCAGCAGATGGACAGGGGGCAACACTGAAGCTTTCTTT
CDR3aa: CASRWTGGNTEAFF

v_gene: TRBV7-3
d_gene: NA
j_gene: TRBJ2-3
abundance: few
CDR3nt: TGTGCCAGCAGTCCCCAGGCGGGGGCCGGGGATACGCAGTATTTT
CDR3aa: CASSPQAGAGDTQYF

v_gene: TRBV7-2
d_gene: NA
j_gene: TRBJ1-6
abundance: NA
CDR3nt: TGTGCCAGCAGCCAGCAGGGTACAATGTCACCCCTCCACTTT
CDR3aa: CASSQQGTMSPLHF

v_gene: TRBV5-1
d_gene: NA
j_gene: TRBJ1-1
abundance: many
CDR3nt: TGTGCCAGCAGCTTCGGACAGAACACTGAAGCTTTCTTT
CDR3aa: CASSFGQNTEAFF

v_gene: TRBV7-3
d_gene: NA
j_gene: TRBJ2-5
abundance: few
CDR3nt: TGTGCCAGCAGTGAAAGGGGTGGCCAGGAGACCCAGTACTTC
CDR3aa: CASSERGGQETQYF

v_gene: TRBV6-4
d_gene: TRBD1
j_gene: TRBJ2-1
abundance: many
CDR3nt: TGTGCCAGCAGCAACAGGGGAGATGAGCAGTTCTTC
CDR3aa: CASSNRGDEQFF

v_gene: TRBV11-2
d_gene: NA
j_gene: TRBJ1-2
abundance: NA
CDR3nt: TGTGCCAGCAGCCCCCTCGGTTCGGGGCATGGCTACACCTTC
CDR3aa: CASSPLGSGHGYTF

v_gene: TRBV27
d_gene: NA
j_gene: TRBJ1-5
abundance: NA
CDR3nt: TGTGCCAGCAGTTCGAAACCGAGGAATCAGCCCCAGCATTTT
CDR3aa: CASSSKPRNQPQHF

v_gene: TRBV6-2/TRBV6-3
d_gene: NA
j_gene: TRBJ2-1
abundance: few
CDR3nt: TGTGCCAGCTGTCTCAGTGCTCATCAGCAGTTCTTC
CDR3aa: CASCLSAHQQFF

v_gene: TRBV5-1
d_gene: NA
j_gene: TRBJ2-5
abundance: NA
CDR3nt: TGCGCCAGCAGCCCGGGGCCCACCGAGGAGACCCAGTACTTC
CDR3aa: CASSPGPTEETQYF

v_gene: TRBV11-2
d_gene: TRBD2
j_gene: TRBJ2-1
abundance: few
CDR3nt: TGTGCCAGCAGCCCCAGAGGGCGGGGGGCCTACAATGAGCAGTTCTTC
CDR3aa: CASSPRGRGAYNEQFF

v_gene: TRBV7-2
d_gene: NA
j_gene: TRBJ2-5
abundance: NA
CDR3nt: TGTGCCAGCAGCCCGAGTGGGGGCCAGTACTTC
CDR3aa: CASSPSGGQYF

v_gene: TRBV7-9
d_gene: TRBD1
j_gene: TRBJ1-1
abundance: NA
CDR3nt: TGTGCCAGCAGCGCAAAGCCGGGACAGGAAGCTTTCTTT
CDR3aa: CASSAKPGQEAFF

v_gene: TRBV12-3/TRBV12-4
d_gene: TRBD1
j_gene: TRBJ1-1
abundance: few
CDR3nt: TGTGCCAGCAGTTTGGGACAGGTGGGTACTGAAGCTTTCTTT
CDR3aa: CASSLGQVGTEAFF

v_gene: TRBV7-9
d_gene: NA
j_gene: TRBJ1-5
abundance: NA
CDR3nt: TGTGCCAGCAGCGAGCTTGCAGATCAGCCCCAGCATTTT
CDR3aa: CASSELADQPQHF